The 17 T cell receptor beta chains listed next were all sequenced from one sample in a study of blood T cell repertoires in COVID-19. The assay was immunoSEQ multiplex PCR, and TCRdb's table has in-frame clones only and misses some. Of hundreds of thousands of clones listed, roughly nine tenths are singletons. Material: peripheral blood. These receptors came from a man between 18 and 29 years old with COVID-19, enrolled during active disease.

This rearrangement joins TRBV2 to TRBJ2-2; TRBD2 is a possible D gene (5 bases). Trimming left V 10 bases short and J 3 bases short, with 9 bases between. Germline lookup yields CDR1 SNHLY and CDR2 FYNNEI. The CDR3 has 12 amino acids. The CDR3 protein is CATKRYTGELFF. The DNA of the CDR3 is TGTGCCACCAAGCGGTACACCGGGGAGCTGTTTTTT. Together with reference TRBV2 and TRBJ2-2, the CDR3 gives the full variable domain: EPEVTQTPSHQVTQMGQEVILRCVPISNHLYFYWYRQILGQKVEFLVSFYNNEISEKSEIFDDQFSVERPDGSNFTLKIRSTKLEDSAMYFCATKRYTGELFFGEGSRLTVL.

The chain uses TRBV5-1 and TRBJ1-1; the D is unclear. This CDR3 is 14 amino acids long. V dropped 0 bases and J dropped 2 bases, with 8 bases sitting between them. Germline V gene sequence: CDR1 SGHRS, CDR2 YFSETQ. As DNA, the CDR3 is TGCGCCAGCAGCTTGGACACCTCAAACACTGAAGCTTTCTTT. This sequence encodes CASSLDTSNTEAFF. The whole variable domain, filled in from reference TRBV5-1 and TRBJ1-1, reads KAGVTQTPRYLIKTRGQQVTLSCSPISGHRSVSWYQQTPGQGLQFLFEYFSETQRNKGNFPGRFSGRQFSNSRSEMNVSTLELGDSALYLCASSLDTSNTEAFFGQGTRLTVV.

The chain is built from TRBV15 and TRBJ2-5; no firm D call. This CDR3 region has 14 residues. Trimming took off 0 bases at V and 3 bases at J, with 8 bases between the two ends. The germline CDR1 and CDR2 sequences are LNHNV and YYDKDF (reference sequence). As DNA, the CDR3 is TGTGCCACCAGCAGAGATGCGTCGGAAGAGACCCAGTACTTC. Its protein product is CATSRDASEETQYF.

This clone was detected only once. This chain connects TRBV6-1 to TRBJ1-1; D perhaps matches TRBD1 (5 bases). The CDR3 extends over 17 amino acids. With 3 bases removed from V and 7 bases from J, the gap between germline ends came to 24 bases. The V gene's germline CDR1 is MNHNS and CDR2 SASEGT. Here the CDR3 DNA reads TGTGCCAGCAGTGACTTTGGGTTGACAGATCTTGATGATGAAGCTTTCTTT. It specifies CASSDFGLTDLDDEAFF.

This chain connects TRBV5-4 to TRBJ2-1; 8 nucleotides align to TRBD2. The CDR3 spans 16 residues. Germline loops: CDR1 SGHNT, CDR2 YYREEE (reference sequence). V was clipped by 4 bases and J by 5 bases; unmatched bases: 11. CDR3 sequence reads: CASSSRREERHNEQFF. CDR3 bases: TGTGCCAGCAGCAGTCGGCGGGAGGAAAGACACAATGAGCAGTTCTTC.

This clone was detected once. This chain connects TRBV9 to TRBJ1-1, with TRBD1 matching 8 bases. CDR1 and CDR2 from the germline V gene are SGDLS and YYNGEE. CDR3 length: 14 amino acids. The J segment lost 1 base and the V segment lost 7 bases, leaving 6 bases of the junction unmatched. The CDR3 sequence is CASAAGTGNTEAFF. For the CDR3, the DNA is TGTGCCAGCGCTGCCGGGACAGGGAACACTGAAGCTTTCTTT.

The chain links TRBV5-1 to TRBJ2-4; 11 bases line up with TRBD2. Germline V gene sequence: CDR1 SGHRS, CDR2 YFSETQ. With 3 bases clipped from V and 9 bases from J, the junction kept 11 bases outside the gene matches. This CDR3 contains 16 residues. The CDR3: CASSSRTSGTSGIQYF. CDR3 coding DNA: TGCGCCAGCAGCTCCCGAACATCCGGGACTAGCGGCATTCAGTACTTC.

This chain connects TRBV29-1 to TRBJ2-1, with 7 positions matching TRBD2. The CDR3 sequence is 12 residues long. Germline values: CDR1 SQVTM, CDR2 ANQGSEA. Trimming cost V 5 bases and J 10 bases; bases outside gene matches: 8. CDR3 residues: CSVWGGVGEQFF. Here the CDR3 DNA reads TGCAGCGTTTGGGGGGGGGTCGGAGAGCAGTTCTTC.

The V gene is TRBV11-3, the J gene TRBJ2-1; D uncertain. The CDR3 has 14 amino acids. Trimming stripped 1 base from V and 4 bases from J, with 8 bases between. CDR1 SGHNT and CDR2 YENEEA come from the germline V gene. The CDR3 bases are TGTGCCAGCAGCTTAGGGCAGGCGTACAATGAGCAGTTCTTC. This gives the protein CASSLGQAYNEQFF.

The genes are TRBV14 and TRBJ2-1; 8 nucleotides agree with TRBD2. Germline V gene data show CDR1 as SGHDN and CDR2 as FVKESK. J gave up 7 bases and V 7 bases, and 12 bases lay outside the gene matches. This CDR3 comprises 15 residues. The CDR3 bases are TGTGCCAGCAACCGAGGTAGCGGGGTCTATAATGAGCAGTTCTTC. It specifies CASNRGSGVYNEQFF.

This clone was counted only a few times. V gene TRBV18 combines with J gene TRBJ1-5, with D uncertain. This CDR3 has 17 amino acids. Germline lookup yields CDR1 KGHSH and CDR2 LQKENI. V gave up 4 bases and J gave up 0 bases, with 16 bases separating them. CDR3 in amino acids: CASSRKVGDLSNQPQHF. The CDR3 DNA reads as TGTGCCAGCTCACGAAAGGTAGGAGATCTTAGCAATCAGCCCCAGCATTTT.

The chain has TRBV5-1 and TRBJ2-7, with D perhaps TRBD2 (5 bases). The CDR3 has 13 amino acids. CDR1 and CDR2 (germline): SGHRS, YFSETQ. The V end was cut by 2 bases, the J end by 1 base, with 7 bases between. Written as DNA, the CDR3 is TGCGCCAGCAGCTTTAGCGAGTCCTACGAGCAGTACTTC. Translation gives CASSFSESYEQYF.

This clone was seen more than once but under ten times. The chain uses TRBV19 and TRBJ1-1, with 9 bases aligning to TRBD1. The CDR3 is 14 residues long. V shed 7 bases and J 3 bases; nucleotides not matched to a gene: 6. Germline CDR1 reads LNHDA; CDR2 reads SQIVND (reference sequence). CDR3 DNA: TGTGCCAGTAAAGTGAGGACAGGGGACACTGAAGCTTTCTTT. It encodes CASKVRTGDTEAFF.

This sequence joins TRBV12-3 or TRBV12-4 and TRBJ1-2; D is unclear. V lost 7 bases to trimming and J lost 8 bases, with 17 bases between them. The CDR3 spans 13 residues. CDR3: CASKETSMRGYTF. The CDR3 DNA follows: TGTGCCAGCAAGGAGACCAGTATGCGCGGCTACACCTTC.

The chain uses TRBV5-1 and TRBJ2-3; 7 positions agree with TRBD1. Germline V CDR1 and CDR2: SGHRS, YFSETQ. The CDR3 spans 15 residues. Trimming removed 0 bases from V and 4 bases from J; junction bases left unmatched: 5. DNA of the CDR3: TGCGCCAGCAGCTTGGGAGGGGGCGATCCAGATACGCAGTATTTT. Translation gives CASSLGGGDPDTQYF.

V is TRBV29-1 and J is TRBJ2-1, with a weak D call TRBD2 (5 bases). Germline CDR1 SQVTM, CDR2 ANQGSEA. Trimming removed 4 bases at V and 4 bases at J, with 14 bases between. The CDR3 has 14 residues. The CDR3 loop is CSVVLGLAYNEQFF. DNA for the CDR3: TGCAGCGTTGTCCTAGGACTGGCTTACAATGAGCAGTTCTTC.

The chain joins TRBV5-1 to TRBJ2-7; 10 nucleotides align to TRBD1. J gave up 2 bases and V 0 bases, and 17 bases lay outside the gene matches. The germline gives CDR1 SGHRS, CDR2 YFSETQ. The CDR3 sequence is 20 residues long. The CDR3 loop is CASSLGESFPGQGRAYEQYF. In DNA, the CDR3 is TGCGCCAGCAGCTTGGGAGAATCATTTCCGGGACAGGGGCGCGCCTACGAGCAGTACTTC.